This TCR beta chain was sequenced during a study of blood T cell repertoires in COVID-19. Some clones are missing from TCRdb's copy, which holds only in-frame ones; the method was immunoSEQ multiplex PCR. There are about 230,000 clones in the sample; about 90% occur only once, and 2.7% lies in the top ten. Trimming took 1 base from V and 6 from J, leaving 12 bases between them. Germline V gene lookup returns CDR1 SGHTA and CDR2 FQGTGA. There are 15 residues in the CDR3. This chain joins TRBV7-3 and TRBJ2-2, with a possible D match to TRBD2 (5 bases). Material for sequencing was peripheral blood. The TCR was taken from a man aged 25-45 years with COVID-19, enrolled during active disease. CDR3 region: CASSLRGGFPGELFF. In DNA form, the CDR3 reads TGTGCCAGCAGCTTAAGAGGCGGGTTCCCCGGGGAGCTGTTTTTT.